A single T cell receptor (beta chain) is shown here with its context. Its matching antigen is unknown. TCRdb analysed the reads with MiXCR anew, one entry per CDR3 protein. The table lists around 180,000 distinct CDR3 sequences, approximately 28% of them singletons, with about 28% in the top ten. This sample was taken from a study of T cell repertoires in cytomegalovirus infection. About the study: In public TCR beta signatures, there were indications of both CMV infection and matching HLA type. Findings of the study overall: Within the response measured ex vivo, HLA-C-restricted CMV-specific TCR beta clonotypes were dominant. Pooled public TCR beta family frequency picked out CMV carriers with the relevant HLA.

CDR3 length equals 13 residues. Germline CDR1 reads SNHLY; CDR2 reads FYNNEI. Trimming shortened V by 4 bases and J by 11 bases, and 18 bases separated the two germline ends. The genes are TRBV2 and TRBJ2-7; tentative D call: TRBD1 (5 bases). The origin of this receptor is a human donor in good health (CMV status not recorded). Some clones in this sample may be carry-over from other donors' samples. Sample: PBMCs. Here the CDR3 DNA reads TGTGCCAGCAGTGCTGAGCAGGGTGGAGTTAAGTACTTC. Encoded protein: CASSAEQGGVKYF.